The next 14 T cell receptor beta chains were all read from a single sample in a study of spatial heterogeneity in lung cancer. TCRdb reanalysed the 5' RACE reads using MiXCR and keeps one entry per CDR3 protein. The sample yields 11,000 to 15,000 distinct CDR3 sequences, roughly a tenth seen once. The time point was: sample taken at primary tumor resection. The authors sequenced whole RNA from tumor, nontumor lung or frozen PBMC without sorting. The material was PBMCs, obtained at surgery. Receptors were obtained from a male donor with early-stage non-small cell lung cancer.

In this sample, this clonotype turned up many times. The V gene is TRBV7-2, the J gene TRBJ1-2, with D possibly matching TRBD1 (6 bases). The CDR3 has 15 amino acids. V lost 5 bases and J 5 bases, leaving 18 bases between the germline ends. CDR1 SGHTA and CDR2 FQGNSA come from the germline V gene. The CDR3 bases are TGTGCCAGCAGCCCAAACGCAGGGGAATCTTATGGCTACACCTTC. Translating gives CASSPNAGESYGYTF.

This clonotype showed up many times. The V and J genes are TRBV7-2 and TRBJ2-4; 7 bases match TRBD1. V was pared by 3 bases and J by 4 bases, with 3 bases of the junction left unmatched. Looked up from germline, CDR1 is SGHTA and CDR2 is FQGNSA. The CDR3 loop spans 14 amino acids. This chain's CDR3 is CASSFSDRKNIQYF. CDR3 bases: TGTGCCAGCAGCTTTTCGGACAGGAAAAACATTCAGTACTTC.

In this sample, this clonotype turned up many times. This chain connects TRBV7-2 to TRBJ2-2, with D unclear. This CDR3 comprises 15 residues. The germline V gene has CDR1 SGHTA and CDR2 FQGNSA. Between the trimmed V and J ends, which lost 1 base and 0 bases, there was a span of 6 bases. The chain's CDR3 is CASSLVTTNTGELFF. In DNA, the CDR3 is TGTGCCAGCAGCTTAGTAACAACGAACACCGGGGAGCTGTTTTTT.

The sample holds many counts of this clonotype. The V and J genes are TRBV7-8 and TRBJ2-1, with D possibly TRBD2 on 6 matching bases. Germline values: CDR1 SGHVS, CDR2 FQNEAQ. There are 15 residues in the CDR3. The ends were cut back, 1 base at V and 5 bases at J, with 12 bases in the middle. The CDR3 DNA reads TGTGCCAGCAGCTTAGGCGGGACTCAACACAATGAGCAGTTCTTC. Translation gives CASSLGGTQHNEQFF.

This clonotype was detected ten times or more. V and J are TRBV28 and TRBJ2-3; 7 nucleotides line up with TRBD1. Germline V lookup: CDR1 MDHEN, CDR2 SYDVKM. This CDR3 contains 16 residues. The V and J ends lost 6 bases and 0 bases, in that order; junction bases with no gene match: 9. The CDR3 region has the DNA TGTGCCAGCAGAGGGGGCAGGGGCCTTAGCACAGATACGCAGTATTTT. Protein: CASRGGRGLSTDTQYF.

The CDR3 here is CASGQSGYTF. The CDR3 nucleotides read TGTGCCAGCGGACAGAGTGGCTACACCTTC. The chain is built from TRBV10-3 and TRBJ1-2; possibly TRBD1 for D (6 bases). The CDR3 length is 10 residues. The V end was cut by 10 bases, the J end by 7 bases, with 10 bases between. CDR1 is ENHRY, CDR2 SYGVKD, per germline.

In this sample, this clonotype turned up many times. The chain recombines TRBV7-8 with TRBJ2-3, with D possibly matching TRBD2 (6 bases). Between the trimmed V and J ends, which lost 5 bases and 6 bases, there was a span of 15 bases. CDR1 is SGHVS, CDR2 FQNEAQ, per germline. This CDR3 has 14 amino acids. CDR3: CASSQTGAGDTQYF. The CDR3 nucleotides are TGTGCCAGCAGCCAGACCGGGGCGGGGGATACGCAGTATTTT.

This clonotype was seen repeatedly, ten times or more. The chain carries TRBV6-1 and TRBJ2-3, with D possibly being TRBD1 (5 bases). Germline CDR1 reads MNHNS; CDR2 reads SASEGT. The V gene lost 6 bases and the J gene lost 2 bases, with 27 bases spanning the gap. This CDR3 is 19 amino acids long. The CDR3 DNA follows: TGTGCCAGCAGCGCGATAATGGGGCAGGCGATAGAAAACACAGATACGCAGTATTTT. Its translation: CASSAIMGQAIENTDTQYF.

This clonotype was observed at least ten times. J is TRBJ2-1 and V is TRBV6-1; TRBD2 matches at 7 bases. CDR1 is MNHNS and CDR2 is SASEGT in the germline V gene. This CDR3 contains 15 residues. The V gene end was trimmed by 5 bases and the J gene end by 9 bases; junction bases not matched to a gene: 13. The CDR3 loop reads CASSPVGAGAGEQFF. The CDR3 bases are TGTGCCAGCAGTCCGGTGGGTGCGGGAGCCGGTGAGCAGTTCTTC.

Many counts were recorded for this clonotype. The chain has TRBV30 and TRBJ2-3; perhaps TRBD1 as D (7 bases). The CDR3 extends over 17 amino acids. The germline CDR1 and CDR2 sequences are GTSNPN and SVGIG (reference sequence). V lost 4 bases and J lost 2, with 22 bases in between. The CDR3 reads CAWNRGLGGINTDTQYF. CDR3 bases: TGTGCCTGGAACAGGGGTCTTGGCGGGATCAACACAGATACGCAGTATTTT.

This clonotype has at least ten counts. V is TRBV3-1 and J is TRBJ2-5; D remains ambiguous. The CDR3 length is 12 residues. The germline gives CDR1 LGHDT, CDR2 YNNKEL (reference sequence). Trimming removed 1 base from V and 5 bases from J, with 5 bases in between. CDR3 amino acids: CASSQGWETQYF. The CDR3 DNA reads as TGTGCCAGCAGCCAAGGCTGGGAGACCCAGTACTTC.

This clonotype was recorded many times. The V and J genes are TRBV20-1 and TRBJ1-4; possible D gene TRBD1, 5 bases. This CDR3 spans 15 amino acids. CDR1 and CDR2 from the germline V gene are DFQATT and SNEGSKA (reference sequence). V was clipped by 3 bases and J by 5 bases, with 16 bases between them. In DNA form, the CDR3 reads TGCAGTGCTAGTGGATCGGGGCAACGGAATGAAAAACTGTTTTTT. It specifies CSASGSGQRNEKLFF.

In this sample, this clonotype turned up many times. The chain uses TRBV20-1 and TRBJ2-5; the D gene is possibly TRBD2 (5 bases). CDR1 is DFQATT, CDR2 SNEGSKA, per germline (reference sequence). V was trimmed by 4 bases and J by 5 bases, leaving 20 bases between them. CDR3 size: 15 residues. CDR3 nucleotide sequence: TGCAGTGCTACCCCCTCTCCGGAGGTCGGGGAGACCCAGTACTTC. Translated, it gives CSATPSPEVGETQYF.

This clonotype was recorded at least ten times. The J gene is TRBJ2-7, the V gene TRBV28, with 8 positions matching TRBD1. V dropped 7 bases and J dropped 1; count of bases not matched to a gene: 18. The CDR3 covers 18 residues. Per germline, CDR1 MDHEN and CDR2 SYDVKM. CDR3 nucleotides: TGTGCCAGCACCCTTTTGAGGACAGGGCGGTCCACTTCCTACGAGCAGTACTTC. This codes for CASTLLRTGRSTSYEQYF.